This T cell receptor (beta chain) was captured in a study of blood T cell repertoires in COVID-19 (dated by TCRdb to about 2020). With respect to the entire study: Samples covering the acute and convalescent phases of COVID-19 were provided by collaborators in the United States, Italy and Spain. The material from the prospective study consisted of cDNA or gDNA derived from T cells, B-cell-depleted T cells, or PBMCs. The dataset comprised deeply sampled blood TCRbeta repertoires from subjects exposed to, actively infected with, or recovered from COVID-19. The repertoires were released in a freely available public database meant as a resource for research on the immune response to SARS-CoV-2. Samples came from the ongoing ImmuneRACE study (first 160 participants) plus 1,254 subjects from 6 global collaborators. Sample metadata almost always included a de-identified subject ID, COVID-19 status, age in years and sex. Where available, HLA class I and class II types were taken from metadata supplied by the sample provider and were not determined by assay-based typing.

TCRbeta CDR3 regions were amplified from genomic DNA by means of the immunoSEQ Assay, a bias-controlled multiplex PCR. In the authors' own workflow: The number of nucleated cells in each sample was estimated from the amplification of reference gene primers within the assay. To quantify the absolute abundance of each unique TCRbeta CDR3 rearrangement, sequence reads were collapsed and filtered. For each sample, productive Simpson clonality was calculated by taking the square root of Simpson's diversity index across productive rearrangements. This immuneACCESS table, as held by TCRdb, lists in-frame sequences with V and J called but not all clones. Of the missing ones, under half trace to an unresolved V gene in checked studies; the others have no known cause. Clonal size and the V and J genes are those of that table, whereas D and trimming came from the DNA. Counted in this sample were 250,000 to 350,000 clones; roughly 83% of them appeared once. The ten largest clones take up around 1.6% of the sample.

As encoded in the germline V gene (reference sequence), CDR1 is GTSNPN while CDR2 is SVGIG. Trimmed from V: 3 bases; trimmed from J: 3 bases; junction bases lacking a gene match: 8. The CDR3 runs 15 residues from the cysteine to the phenylalanine. Just CDR3 DNA is preserved here, 45 bases in frame from base 1. One collaborating source in Seattle enrolled patients while the patients were actively infected and followed the patients over time throughout the course of disease. The collaborating institutions used their own protocols to collect whole blood in K2EDTA tubes. For TCRbeta analysis, collaborators shipped samples as frozen whole blood, isolated PBMCs, or DNA extracted from either of those sample types. Results and caveats for the whole study, not just this receptor: Clinical and demographic metadata were provided uncurated, with the amount varying by source and participant.

About this clone: The antigen it recognizes is unknown. Base qualities are not at hand, and no much larger clone is one base apart.

Material for sequencing was peripheral blood. Recombination linked TRBV30 to TRBJ2-3; TRBD1 lines up with 8 middle nucleotides. This clonotype was sampled from a human donor with COVID-19, enrolled during active disease. The donor label of this sample is uncertain. The CDR3 reads as follows: CAWSPRRTGTDTQYF. The nucleotide sequence is given as TGTGCCTGGAGCCCTCGGCGGACAGGGACAGATACGCAGTATTTT.